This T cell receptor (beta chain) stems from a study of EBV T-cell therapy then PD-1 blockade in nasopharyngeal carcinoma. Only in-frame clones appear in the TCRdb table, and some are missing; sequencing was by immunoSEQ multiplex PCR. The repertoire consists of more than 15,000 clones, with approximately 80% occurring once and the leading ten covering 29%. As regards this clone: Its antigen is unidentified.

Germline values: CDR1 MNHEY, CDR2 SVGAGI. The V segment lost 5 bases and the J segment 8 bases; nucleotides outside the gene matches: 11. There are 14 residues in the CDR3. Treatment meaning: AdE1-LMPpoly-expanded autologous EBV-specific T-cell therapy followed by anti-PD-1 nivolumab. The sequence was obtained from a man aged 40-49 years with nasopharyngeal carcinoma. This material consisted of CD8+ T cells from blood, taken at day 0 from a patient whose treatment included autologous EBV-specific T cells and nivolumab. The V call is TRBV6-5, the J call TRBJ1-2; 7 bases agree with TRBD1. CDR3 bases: TGTGCCAGCAGTACCCAGGGGGGCAGCAGAGGCTACACCTTC. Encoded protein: CASSTQGGSRGYTF.